This T cell receptor beta chain was obtained from a study of blood T cell repertoires in COVID-19. Study context: Sites in the United States, Italy and Spain provided acute and convalescent COVID-19 samples. T cells, B-cell-depleted T cells, or PBMCs provided the cDNA or gDNA that served as material.

Enrolment of Seattle patients took place during active infection, and they were followed longitudinally. The table came from immunoSEQ multiplex PCR; TCRdb's copy has only in-frame clones and leaves some out. This table has approximately 150,000 clones, about 88% appearing once. The CDR3 extends over 13 amino acids. The V gene's germline CDR1 is SGHTA and CDR2 FQGNSA. V lost 5 bases and J lost 4, with 11 bases in between. The receptor comes from a woman aged 45-59 years with COVID-19, enrolled during active disease. The chain joins TRBV7-2 to TRBJ1-2; no clear D. What was sequenced was peripheral blood. The CDR3 reads CASSPGLAYGYTF. The CDR3 bases are TGTGCCAGCAGCCCCGGACTAGCCTATGGCTACACCTTC.